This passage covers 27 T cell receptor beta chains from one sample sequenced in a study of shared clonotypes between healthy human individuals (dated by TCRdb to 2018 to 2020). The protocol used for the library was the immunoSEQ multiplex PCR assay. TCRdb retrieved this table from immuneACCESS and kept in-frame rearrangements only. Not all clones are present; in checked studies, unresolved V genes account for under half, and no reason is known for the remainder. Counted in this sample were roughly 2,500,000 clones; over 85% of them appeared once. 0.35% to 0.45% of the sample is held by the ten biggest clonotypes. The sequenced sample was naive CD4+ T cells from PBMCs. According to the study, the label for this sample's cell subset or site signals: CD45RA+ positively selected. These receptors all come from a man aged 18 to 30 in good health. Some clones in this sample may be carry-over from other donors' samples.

The CDR3 DNA is TGTGCCAGCAGTGAAGGGGTGGGGGACTACGAGCAGTACTTC. Its translation: CASSEGVGDYEQYF. V and J are TRBV25-1 and TRBJ2-7; D possibly uses TRBD1 or TRBD2 (5 bases each). The V gene lost 2 bases and the J gene lost 3 bases, with 11 bases spanning the gap. The V gene's germline CDR1 is MGHDK and CDR2 SYGVNS. The CDR3 runs 14 residues.

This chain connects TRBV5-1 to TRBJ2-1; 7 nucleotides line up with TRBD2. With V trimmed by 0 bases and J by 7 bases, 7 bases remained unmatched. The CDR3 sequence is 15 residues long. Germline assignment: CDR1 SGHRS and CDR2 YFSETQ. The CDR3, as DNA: TGCGCCAGCAGCTTGGACAGCGCCGGGGGGAATGAGCAGTTCTTC. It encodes CASSLDSAGGNEQFF.

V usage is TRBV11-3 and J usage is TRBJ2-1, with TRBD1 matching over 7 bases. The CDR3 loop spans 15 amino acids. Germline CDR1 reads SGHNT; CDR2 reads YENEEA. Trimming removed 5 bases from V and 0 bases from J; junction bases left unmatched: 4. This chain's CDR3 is CASSVRTGSYNEQFF. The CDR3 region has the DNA TGTGCCAGCAGCGTAAGGACAGGCTCCTACAATGAGCAGTTCTTC.

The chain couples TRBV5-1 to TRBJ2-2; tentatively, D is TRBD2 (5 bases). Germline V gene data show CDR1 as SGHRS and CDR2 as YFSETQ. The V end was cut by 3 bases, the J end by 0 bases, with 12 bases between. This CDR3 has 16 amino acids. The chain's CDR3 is CASSWPGNSNTGELFF. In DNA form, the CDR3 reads TGCGCCAGCAGCTGGCCGGGGAATTCGAACACCGGGGAGCTGTTTTTT.

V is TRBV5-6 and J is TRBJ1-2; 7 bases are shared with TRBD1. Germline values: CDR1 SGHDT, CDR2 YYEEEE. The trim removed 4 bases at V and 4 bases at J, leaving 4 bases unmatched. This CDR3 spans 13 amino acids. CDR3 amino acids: CASSGGTVYGYTF. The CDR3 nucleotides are TGTGCCAGCAGCGGCGGGACAGTCTATGGCTACACCTTC. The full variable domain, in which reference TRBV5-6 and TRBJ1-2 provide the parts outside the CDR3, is DAGVTQSPTHLIKTRGQQVTLRCSPKSGHDTVSWYQQALGQGPQFIFQYYEEEERQRGNFPDRFSGHQFPNYSSELNVNALLLGDSALYLCASSGGTVYGYTFGSGTRLTVV.

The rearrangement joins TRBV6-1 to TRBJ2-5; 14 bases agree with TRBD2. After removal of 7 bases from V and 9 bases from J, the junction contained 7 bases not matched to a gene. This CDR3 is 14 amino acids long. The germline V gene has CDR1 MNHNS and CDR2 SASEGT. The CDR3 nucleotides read TGTGCCAGCAAGCCACCGGGACTAGCGGGGGCCCAGTACTTC. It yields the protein CASKPPGLAGAQYF.

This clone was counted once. CDR3 residues: CASNKVTGVATEAFF. DNA for the CDR3: TGTGCCAGCAACAAAGTGACAGGTGTTGCGACTGAAGCTTTCTTT. This chain uses TRBV6-1 with TRBJ1-1, with D possibly being TRBD1 (6 bases). V gave up 7 bases and J gave up 5 bases, with 20 bases separating them. Germline V lookup: CDR1 MNHNS, CDR2 SASEGT. The CDR3 spans 15 residues.

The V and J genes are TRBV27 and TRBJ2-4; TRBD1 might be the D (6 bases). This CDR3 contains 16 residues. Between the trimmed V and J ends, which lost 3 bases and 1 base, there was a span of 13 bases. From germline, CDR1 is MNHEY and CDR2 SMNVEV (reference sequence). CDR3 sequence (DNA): TGTGCCAGCAGTTTCCAGGGGCTCGTCGCCAAAAACATTCAGTACTTC. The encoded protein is CASSFQGLVAKNIQYF.

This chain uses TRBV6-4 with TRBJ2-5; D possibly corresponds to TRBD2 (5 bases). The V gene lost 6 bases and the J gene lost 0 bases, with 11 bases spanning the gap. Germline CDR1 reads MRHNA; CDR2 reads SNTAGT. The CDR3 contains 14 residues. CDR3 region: CASRSLDYQETQYF. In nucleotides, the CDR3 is TGTGCCAGCAGGTCACTGGACTACCAAGAGACCCAGTACTTC.

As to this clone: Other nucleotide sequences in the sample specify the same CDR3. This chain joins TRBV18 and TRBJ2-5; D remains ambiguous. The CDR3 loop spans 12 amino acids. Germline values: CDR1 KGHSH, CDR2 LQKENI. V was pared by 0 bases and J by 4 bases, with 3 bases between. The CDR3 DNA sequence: TGTGCCAGCTCACCACCAGGAGAGACCCAGTACTTC. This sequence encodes CASSPPGETQYF.

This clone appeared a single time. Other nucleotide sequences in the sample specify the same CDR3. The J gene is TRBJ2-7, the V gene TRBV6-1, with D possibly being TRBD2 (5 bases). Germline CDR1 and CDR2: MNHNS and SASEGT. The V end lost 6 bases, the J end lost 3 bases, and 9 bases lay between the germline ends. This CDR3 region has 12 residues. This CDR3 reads CASSGGSYEQYF. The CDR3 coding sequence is TGTGCCAGCAGCGGAGGCAGCTACGAGCAGTACTTC.

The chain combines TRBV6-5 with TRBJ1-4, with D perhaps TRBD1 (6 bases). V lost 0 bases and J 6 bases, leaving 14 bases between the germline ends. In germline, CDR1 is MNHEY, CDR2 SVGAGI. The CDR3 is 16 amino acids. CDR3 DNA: TGTGCCAGCAGTTACTCGTTTGGGGGGCTCGATGAAAAACTGTTTTTT. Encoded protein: CASSYSFGGLDEKLFF.

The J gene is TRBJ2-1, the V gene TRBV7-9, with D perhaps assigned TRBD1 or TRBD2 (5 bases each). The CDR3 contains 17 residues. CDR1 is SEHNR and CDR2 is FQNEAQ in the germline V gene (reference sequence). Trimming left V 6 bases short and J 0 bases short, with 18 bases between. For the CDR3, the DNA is TGTGCCAGCAGGGCCGATTGGGGGACCCTCTCCTACAATGAGCAGTTCTTC. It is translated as CASRADWGTLSYNEQFF. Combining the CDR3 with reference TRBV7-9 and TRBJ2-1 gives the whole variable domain DTGVSQNPRHKITKRGQNVTFRCDPISEHNRLYWYRQTLGQGPEFLTYFQNEAQLEKSRLLSDRFSAERPKGSFSTLEIQRTEQGDSAMYLCASRADWGTLSYNEQFFGPGTRLTVL.

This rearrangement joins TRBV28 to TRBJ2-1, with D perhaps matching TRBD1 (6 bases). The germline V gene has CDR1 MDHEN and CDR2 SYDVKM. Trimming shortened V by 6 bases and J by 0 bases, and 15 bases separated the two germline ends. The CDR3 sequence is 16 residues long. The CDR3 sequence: CASSPTGTSSYNEQFF. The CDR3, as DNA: TGTGCCAGCAGCCCGACCGGGACATCCTCCTACAATGAGCAGTTCTTC.

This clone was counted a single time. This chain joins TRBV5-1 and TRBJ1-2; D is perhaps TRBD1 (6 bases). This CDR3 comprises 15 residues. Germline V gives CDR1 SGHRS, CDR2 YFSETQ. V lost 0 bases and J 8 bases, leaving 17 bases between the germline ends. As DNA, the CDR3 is TGCGCCAGCAGCTTGGGCCCGGGGGCGTCACGCGGCTACACCTTC. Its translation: CASSLGPGASRGYTF.

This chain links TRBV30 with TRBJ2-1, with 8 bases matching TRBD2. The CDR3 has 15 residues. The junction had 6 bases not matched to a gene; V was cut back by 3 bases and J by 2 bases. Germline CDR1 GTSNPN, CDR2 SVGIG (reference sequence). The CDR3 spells CAWSLLAAAYNEQFF. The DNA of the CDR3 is TGTGCCTGGAGCCTACTAGCGGCGGCCTACAATGAGCAGTTCTTC. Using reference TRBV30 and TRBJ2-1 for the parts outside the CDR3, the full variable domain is SQTIHQWPATLVQPVGSPLSLECTVEGTSNPNLYWYRQAAGRGLQLLFYSVGIGQISSEVPQNLSASRPQDRQFILSSKKLLLSDSGFYLCAWSLLAAAYNEQFFGPGTRLTVL.

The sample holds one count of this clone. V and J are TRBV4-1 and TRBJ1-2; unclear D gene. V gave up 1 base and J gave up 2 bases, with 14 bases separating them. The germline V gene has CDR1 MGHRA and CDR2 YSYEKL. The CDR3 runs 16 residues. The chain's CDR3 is CASSQVGAEENYGYTF. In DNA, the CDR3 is TGCGCCAGCAGCCAAGTGGGAGCGGAGGAGAACTATGGCTACACCTTC.

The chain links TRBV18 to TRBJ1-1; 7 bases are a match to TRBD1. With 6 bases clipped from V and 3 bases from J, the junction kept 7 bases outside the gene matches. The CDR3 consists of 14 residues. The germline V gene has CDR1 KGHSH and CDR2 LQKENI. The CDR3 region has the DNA TGTGCCAGCTCCCCGGACAGGTCCTACACTGAAGCTTTCTTT. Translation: CASSPDRSYTEAFF.

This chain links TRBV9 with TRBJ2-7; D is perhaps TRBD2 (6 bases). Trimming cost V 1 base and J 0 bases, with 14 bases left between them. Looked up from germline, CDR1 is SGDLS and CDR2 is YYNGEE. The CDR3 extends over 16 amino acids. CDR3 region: CASSVLWREYSYEQYF. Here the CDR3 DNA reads TGTGCCAGCAGCGTATTATGGAGGGAGTACTCCTACGAGCAGTACTTC.

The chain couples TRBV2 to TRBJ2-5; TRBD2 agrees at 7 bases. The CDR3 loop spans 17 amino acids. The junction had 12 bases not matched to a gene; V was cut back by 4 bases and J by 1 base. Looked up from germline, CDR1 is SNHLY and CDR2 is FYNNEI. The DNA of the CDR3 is TGTGCCAGCAGTGCAGATTTCAGCGGGACCCGCCAAGAGACCCAGTACTTC. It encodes CASSADFSGTRQETQYF. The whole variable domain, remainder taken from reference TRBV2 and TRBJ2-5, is EPEVTQTPSHQVTQMGQEVILRCVPISNHLYFYWYRQILGQKVEFLVSFYNNEISEKSEIFDDQFSVERPDGSNFTLKIRSTKLEDSAMYFCASSADFSGTRQETQYFGPGTRLLVL.

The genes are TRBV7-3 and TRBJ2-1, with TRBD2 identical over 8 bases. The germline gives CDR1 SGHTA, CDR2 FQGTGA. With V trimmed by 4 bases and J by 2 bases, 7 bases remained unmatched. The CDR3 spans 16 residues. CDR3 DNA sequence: TGTGCCAGCAGCTCAACGGGTAGCGGGGCCTACAATGAGCAGTTCTTC. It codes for CASSSTGSGAYNEQFF. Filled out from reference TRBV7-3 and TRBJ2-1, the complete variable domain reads GAGVSQTPSNKVTEKGKYVELRCDPISGHTALYWYRQSLGQGPEFLIYFQGTGAADDSGLPNDRFFAVRPEGSVSTLKIQRTERGDSAVYLCASSSTGSGAYNEQFFGPGTRLTVL.

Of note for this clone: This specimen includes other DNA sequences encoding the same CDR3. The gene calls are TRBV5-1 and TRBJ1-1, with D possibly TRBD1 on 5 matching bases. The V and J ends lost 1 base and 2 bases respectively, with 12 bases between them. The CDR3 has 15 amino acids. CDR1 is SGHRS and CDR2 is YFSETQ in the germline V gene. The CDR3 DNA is TGCGCCAGCAGCTTGCTAGGGACGGCAAACACTGAAGCTTTCTTT. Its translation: CASSLLGTANTEAFF.

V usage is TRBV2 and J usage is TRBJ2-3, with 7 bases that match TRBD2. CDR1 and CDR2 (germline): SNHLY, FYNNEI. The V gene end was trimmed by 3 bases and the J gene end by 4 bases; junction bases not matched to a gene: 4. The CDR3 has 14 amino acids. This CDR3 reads CASSDILAADTQYF. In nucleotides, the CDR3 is TGTGCCAGCAGTGACATCCTAGCGGCAGATACGCAGTATTTT.

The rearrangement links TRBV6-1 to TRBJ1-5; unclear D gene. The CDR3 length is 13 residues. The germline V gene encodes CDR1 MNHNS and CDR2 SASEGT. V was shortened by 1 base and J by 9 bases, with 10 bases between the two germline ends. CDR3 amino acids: CASSEGRVPPQHF. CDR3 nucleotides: TGTGCCAGCAGTGAAGGGAGGGTTCCGCCCCAGCATTTT.

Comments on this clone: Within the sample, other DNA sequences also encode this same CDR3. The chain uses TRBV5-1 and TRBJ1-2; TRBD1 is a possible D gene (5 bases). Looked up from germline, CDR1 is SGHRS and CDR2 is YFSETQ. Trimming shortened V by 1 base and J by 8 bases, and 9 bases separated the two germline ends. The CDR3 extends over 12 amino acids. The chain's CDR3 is CASSLKGDGYTF. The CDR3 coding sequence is TGCGCCAGCAGCTTGAAAGGGGACGGCTACACCTTC. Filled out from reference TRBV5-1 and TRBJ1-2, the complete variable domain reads KAGVTQTPRYLIKTRGQQVTLSCSPISGHRSVSWYQQTPGQGLQFLFEYFSETQRNKGNFPGRFSGRQFSNSRSEMNVSTLELGDSALYLCASSLKGDGYTFGSGTRLTVV.

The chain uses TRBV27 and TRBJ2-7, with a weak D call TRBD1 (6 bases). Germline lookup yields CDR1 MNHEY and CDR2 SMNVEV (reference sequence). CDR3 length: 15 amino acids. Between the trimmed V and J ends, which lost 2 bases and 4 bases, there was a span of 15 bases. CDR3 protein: CASSLGAGVTYEQYF. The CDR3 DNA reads TGTGCCAGCAGTTTAGGGGCAGGGGTGACATACGAGCAGTACTTC.

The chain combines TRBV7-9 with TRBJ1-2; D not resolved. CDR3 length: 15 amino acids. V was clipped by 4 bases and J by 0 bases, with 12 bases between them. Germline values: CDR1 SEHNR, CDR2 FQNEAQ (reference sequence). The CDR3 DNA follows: TGTGCCAGCAGCTCCCCGTACCAGCCTAACTATGGCTACACCTTC. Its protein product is CASSSPYQPNYGYTF.